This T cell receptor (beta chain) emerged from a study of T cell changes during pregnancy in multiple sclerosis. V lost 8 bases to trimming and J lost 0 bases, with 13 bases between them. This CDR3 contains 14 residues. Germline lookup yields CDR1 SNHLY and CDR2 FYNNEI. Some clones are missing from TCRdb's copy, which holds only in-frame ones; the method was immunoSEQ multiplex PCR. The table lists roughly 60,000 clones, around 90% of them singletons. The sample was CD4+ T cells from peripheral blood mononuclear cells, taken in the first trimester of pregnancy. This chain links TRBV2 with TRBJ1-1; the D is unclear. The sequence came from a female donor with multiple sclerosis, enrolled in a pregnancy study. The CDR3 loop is CASSPTQVNTEAFF. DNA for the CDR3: TGTGCCAGCTCTCCGACGCAGGTGAACACTGAAGCTTTCTTT.